A selection of T cell receptor beta chains follows, all from one sample in a study of naive and memory T cell subsets. TCRdb re-derived calls from the UMI-ligation and nested PCR reads in MiXCR, one entry per CDR3 protein. The sample holds about 85,000 distinct CDR3 sequences, less than 15% seen once. The sample comprised central memory CD4+ T cells from blood. These receptor sequences come from a human donor in good health. CDR3s include the opening cysteine and the closing phenylalanine or tryptophan. D genes are given only for firm matches. For some rows the clone size is stated as once, few or many, or as a class when expanded; others skip it.

TRBJ2-5 TRBV28 TRBD2 many TGTGCCAGCAGATCCCTGGCTAGCGGGAGTGGGACCCAGTACTTC CASRSLASGSGTQYF
TRBJ2-7 TRBV5-4 TRBD2 many TGTGCCACGTCAGAGATTAGCGGGACACTCTCCTACGAGCAGTACTTC CATSEISGTLSYEQYF
TRBJ2-5 TRBV5-4 NA many TGTGCCAGCAGCTCGGACCCAAGGCAAGAGACCCAGTACTTC CASSSDPRQETQYF
TRBJ1-1 TRBV2 NA NA TGTGCCAGCAGTGTGCGAAGGAGGGAAGCTTTCTTT CASSVRRREAFF
TRBJ2-7 TRBV20-1 NA few TGCAGTGCTAGTAAGGGGGGCATCTACGAGCAGTACTTC CSASKGGIYEQYF
TRBJ2-6 TRBV7-9 NA NA TGTGCCAGCAGCTTAGCTGAAGCTGGGGCCAACGTCCTGACTTTC CASSLAEAGANVLTF
TRBJ2-1 TRBV7-9 NA few TGTGCCAGCAGCTTAGTGGGAGGACAGGAGCAGTTCTTC CASSLVGGQEQFF
TRBJ2-1 TRBV20-1 NA NA TGCAGTGCTAGAGATTCGGGGGCCTACAATGAGCAGTTCTTC CSARDSGAYNEQFF
TRBJ2-4 TRBV20-1 NA NA TGCAGTGCATATAGGCTAGAGGTCAAAAACATTCAGTACTTC CSAYRLEVKNIQYF
TRBJ2-3 TRBV9 TRBD1 few TGTGCCAGCAGCGTAGAGGGGGCGCGCACAGATACGCAGTATTTT CASSVEGARTDTQYF
TRBJ2-3 TRBV29-1 NA few TGCAGCGTTGTTCGGGAAACAGATACGCAGTATTTT CSVVRETDTQYF
TRBJ2-2 TRBV11-2 TRBD1 few TGTGCCAGCAGCTTAGATTTAAACAGGGGGACGACCGGGGAGCTGTTTTTT CASSLDLNRGTTGELFF
TRBJ2-1 TRBV12-3/TRBV12-4 NA NA TGTGCCAGCAGTCCTGGACCCTACAATGAGCAGTTCTTC CASSPGPYNEQFF
TRBJ1-5 TRBV7-9 NA NA TGTGCCAGCAGCTTAGATCCAGGGCGGAAGGGCAATCAGCCCCAGCATTTT CASSLDPGRKGNQPQHF
TRBJ2-1 TRBV29-1 TRBD1 NA TGCAGCGTACGCCGGGACAGGTACAATGAGCAGTTCTTC CSVRRDRYNEQFF
TRBJ2-3 TRBV5-8 TRBD2 NA TGTGCCACCGCGAGCGGGAGGAAAGATACGCAGTATTTT CATASGRKDTQYF
TRBJ2-1 TRBV7-9 TRBD2 many TGTGCCAGCAGCCGACTAGCGGGAGGGTTCTGGCAGTTCTTC CASSRLAGGFWQFF
TRBJ2-3 TRBV3-1 TRBD2 many TGTGCCAGCAGCTATGGACTAGCTAGCACAGATACGCAGTATTTT CASSYGLASTDTQYF
TRBJ1-5 TRBV28 NA many TGTGCCAGCAGTTTATCTTTTGCGGCTAGCAATCAGCCCCAGCATTTT CASSLSFAASNQPQHF
TRBJ2-5 TRBV20-1 TRBD1 NA TGCAGTGCTAGACGATGGGACAGGGGGCGAGAGACCCAGTACTTC CSARRWDRGRETQYF
TRBJ1-2 TRBV27 TRBD1 few TGTGCCAGCAGCCAAGGGGGCCCCAACTATGGCTACACCTTC CASSQGGPNYGYTF
TRBJ2-5 TRBV7-8 NA many TGTGCCAGCAGCTTTTCCCCTCCACCAGAGACCCAGTACTTC CASSFSPPPETQYF
TRBJ1-1 TRBV30 NA NA TGTGCCTGGAGTGTGGGGAACACTGAAGCTTTCTTT CAWSVGNTEAFF
TRBJ2-1 TRBV2 NA NA TGTGCCAGCAGTGAAGGGGCTGGGGGAACTAGCTCCTACAATGAGCAGTTCTTC CASSEGAGGTSSYNEQFF
TRBJ1-1 TRBV5-1 NA few TGCGCCAGCAGCTCCCAGGGGAGAAACACTGAAGCTTTCTTT CASSSQGRNTEAFF
TRBJ2-3 TRBV7-8 NA NA TGTGCCAGCAGCTTCCTCAGGTCAGATACGCAGTATTTT CASSFLRSDTQYF
TRBJ2-7 TRBV7-2 TRBD1 many TGTGCCAGCAGCTTCCAACAGGGGGCCTACGAGCAGTACTTC CASSFQQGAYEQYF
TRBJ1-3 TRBV24-1 NA many TGTGCCACCAGTGATGAGGCAAACACCATATATTTT CATSDEANTIYF
TRBJ2-1 TRBV3-1 TRBD1 many TGTGCCAGCCGGGACAGGGGACACAATGAGCAGTTCTTC CASRDRGHNEQFF
TRBJ2-7 TRBV6-5 TRBD1 NA TGTGCCAGCAGTCAACAGGGGTTTGGGCAGTACTTC CASSQQGFGQYF
TRBJ2-4 TRBV28 NA NA TGTGCCAGCAGTTTATTGGGAGGGGGGGCCAAAAACATTCAGTACTTC CASSLLGGGAKNIQYF
TRBJ2-3 TRBV24-1 TRBD1 few TGTGCCACCAGTGATTACCGGGACAGGGAGGAGACAGATACGCAGTATTTT CATSDYRDREETDTQYF
TRBJ2-4 TRBV11-2 NA NA TGTGCCAGCAGCTTAGTCGGTCTCGTAGGCAAAAACATTCAGTACTTC CASSLVGLVGKNIQYF